The 21 T cell receptor beta chains below all came from one sample that was sequenced in a study of blood T cell repertoires in COVID-19. Assay: immunoSEQ multiplex PCR; the TCRdb copy retains only in-frame clones and omits some. The sample lists some 120,000 clones; 80% were seen once. The sample was peripheral blood. The receptors shown here come from a human donor in a cohort sampled during active COVID-19.

CDR3 nucleotide sequence: TGTGCCAGTAGTAGTGGGAGCGGCAACACCGGGGAGCTGTTTTTT. Residues: CASSSGSGNTGELFF. The chain recombines TRBV19 with TRBJ2-2, with TRBD2 as a possible D gene (5 bases). Germline lookup yields CDR1 LNHDA and CDR2 SQIVND (reference sequence). This CDR3 comprises 15 residues. Trimming removed 4 bases at V and 2 bases at J, with 11 bases between.

This clone has just one count. The genes are TRBV4-1 and TRBJ2-4, with 7 bases matching TRBD1. The CDR3 has 16 amino acids. CDR1 is MGHRA and CDR2 is YSYEKL in the germline V gene. V lost 2 bases and J lost 0; bases outside the gene matches: 4. CDR3 coding DNA: TGCGCCAGCAGCCAACCGACAGGGTCAGCCAAAAACATTCAGTACTTC. Translating gives CASSQPTGSAKNIQYF.

The chain combines TRBV3-1 (or the pseudogene TRBV3-2) with TRBJ1-6; D is ambiguous. Per germline, CDR1 LGHDT and CDR2 YNNKEL (reference sequence). The V gene lost 2 bases and the J gene lost 4 bases, with 6 bases spanning the gap. The CDR3 is 14 residues long. CDR3 protein: CASSQIRYNSPLHF. In DNA form, the CDR3 reads TGTGCCAGCAGCCAAATCCGTTATAATTCACCCCTCCACTTT.

The rearrangement links TRBV19 to TRBJ2-2; the D gene is possibly TRBD2 (5 bases). CDR3 length: 15 amino acids. Germline CDR1 and CDR2: LNHDA and SQIVND (reference sequence). The germline V and J ends were trimmed by 4 bases and 1 base, with 10 bases remaining between them. In DNA form, the CDR3 reads TGTGCCAGTAGTAACGGGAACCTGAACACCGGGGAGCTGTTTTTT. It is translated as CASSNGNLNTGELFF.

This chain links TRBV5-1 with TRBJ2-2; D not resolved. V was pared by 0 bases and J by 2 bases, with 5 bases between. Germline lookup yields CDR1 SGHRS and CDR2 YFSETQ. The length of the CDR3 is 14 residues. CDR3 sequence reads: CASSLAPNTGELFF. The CDR3, as DNA: TGCGCCAGCAGCTTGGCCCCAAACACCGGGGAGCTGTTTTTT.

The chain combines TRBV5-5 with TRBJ2-2; D gene unclear. V lost 5 bases, J lost 7 bases, and 15 bases lay in between. The CDR3 is 14 amino acids. Germline CDR1 SGHKS, CDR2 YYEKEE (reference sequence). The CDR3 nucleotides are TGTGCCAGCAGACCTTTGAATGCGTACGGGGAGCTGTTTTTT. Its translation is CASRPLNAYGELFF.

The chain is built from TRBV27 and TRBJ2-7; no clear D gene. Trimming left V 4 bases short and J 0 bases short, with 19 bases between. CDR3 length: 17 amino acids. Germline values: CDR1 MNHEY, CDR2 SMNVEV (reference sequence). The CDR3 DNA reads TGTGCCAGCAGTTCCTCTCTCAGACTGGCAGTCTCCTACGAGCAGTACTTC. It codes for CASSSSLRLAVSYEQYF.

This rearrangement joins TRBV5-1 to TRBJ2-5, with D possibly being TRBD1 (6 bases). Germline CDR1 reads SGHRS; CDR2 reads YFSETQ. There are 14 residues in the CDR3. Trimming removed 5 bases at V and 2 bases at J, with 13 bases between. The CDR3 coding sequence is TGCGCCAGCAGGATTCTACAGGGACAAGAGACCCAGTACTTC. Protein: CASRILQGQETQYF.

This clone was seen ten or more times. This sequence joins TRBV28 and TRBJ1-2; a weak D match, TRBD1 (5 bases). Germline V lookup: CDR1 MDHEN, CDR2 SYDVKM. The CDR3 is 16 amino acids. With 5 bases removed from V and 2 bases from J, the gap between germline ends came to 18 bases. The CDR3 nucleotides read TGTGCCAGCAGTACTGACCGACAGTCGGTAAACTATGGCTACACCTTC. Translation: CASSTDRQSVNYGYTF.

The V and J genes are TRBV7-9 and TRBJ2-3; a weak D match, TRBD2 (6 bases). Germline-derived CDR1 and CDR2 are SEHNR and FQNEAQ (reference sequence). This CDR3 is built from 14 residues. The CDR3 loop is CATPRRDSPDTQYF. CDR3 nucleotide sequence: TGTGCTACACCCCGGAGGGACTCGCCAGATACGCAGTATTTT.

This clone was recorded once. The chain links TRBV11-1 to TRBJ2-3, with no clear D. V was cut by 4 bases and J by 6 bases, with 8 bases left in between. The CDR3 contains 12 residues. CDR1 is SGHAT, CDR2 FQDESV, per germline (reference sequence). CDR3 bases: TGTGCCAGCAGCTCGATAGCTGATACGCAGTATTTT. Protein sequence: CASSSIADTQYF. Complete variable domain (other parts from reference TRBV11-1 and TRBJ2-3): EAEVAQSPRYKITEKSQAVAFWCDPISGHATLYWYRQILGQGPELLVQFQDESVVDDSQLPKDRFSAERLKGVDSTLKIQPAELGDSAMYLCASSSIADTQYFGPGTRLTVL.

The chain combines TRBV11-2 with TRBJ2-3; 7 bases align to TRBD1. The CDR3 totals 18 residues. J was trimmed by 0 bases and V by 6 bases; bases with no gene match: 15. CDR1 is SGHAT and CDR2 is FQNNGV in the germline V gene. The CDR3 spells CASRKIPRNRGSTDTQYF. CDR3 DNA sequence: TGTGCCAGCAGAAAAATCCCCCGGAACAGGGGTAGCACAGATACGCAGTATTTT. Supplemented by reference TRBV11-2 and TRBJ2-3, the full variable domain reads EAGVAQSPRYKIIEKRQSVAFWCNPISGHATLYWYQQILGQGPKLLIQFQNNGVVDDSQLPKDRFSAERLKGVDSTLKIQPAKLEDSAVYLCASRKIPRNRGSTDTQYFGPGTRLTVL.

In this sample, this clone turned up once. This sequence joins TRBV11-2 and TRBJ2-1, with TRBD2 identical over 15 bases. V gave up 4 bases and J gave up 4 bases; unmatched junction bases: 2. There are 16 residues in the CDR3. Germline V gene data show CDR1 as SGHAT and CDR2 as FQNNGV. CDR3 coding DNA: TGTGCCAGCAGCTCGGGACTAGCGGGAGGATACAATGAGCAGTTCTTC. This codes for CASSSGLAGGYNEQFF. The variable domain in full, with the rest retrieved from reference TRBV11-2 and TRBJ2-1, is EAGVAQSPRYKIIEKRQSVAFWCNPISGHATLYWYQQILGQGPKLLIQFQNNGVVDDSQLPKDRFSAERLKGVDSTLKIQPAKLEDSAVYLCASSSGLAGGYNEQFFGPGTRLTVL.

The DNA of the CDR3 is TGTGCCAGCAGCTTAACAGCGGGAGGGGCCGGGGAGCTGTTTTTT. Its protein is CASSLTAGGAGELFF. This chain joins TRBV7-7 and TRBJ2-2; TRBD2 aligns across 10 bases. Germline V lookup: CDR1 SSHAT, CDR2 FNYEAQ (reference sequence). V dropped 2 bases and J dropped 6; count of bases not matched to a gene: 3. The CDR3 consists of 15 residues.

This clone has only one observation. The chain carries TRBV24-1 and TRBJ2-1; 10 bases align to TRBD2. The CDR3 totals 15 residues. The J segment lost 6 bases and the V segment lost 3 bases, leaving 4 bases of the junction unmatched. Germline values: CDR1 KGHDR, CDR2 SFDVKD. The CDR3 DNA sequence: TGTGCCACCAGTGATCGCCAGCGGGGGGGCAATGAGCAGTTCTTC. This codes for CATSDRQRGGNEQFF.

V usage is TRBV5-4 and J usage is TRBJ2-2, with 7 bases matching TRBD1. The CDR3 loop spans 16 amino acids. Germline V gene sequence: CDR1 SGHNT, CDR2 YYREEE (reference sequence). The junction had 11 bases not matched to a gene; V was cut back by 3 bases and J by 6 bases. CDR3 protein: CASSWFGGRGSGELFF. CDR3 DNA sequence: TGTGCCAGCAGCTGGTTCGGTGGCAGGGGGTCCGGGGAGCTGTTTTTT.

This clone is a singleton in its sample. V gene TRBV30 combines with J gene TRBJ2-5; D might be TRBD1 (5 bases). This CDR3 has 13 amino acids. Germline CDR1 reads GTSNPN; CDR2 reads SVGIG (reference sequence). V was clipped by 3 bases and J by 2 bases, with 10 bases between them. The CDR3 DNA reads as TGTGCCTGGAGGGCGACAGTTCAAGAGACCCAGTACTTC. Protein: CAWRATVQETQYF.

The genes are TRBV9 and TRBJ2-1; 11 nucleotides align to TRBD2. The germline V gene has CDR1 SGDLS and CDR2 YYNGEE. V trimming: 4 bases; J trimming: 8 bases; junction bases outside the gene matches: 14. The CDR3 runs 17 residues. CDR3 nucleotides: TGTGCCAGCAGCTATCAGGAGGGGCTAGCGGGGGGTTATGAGCAGTTCTTC. It encodes CASSYQEGLAGGYEQFF.

In its sample, this clone was seen many times. V and J are TRBV6-2 or TRBV6-3 and TRBJ2-1; 8 bases line up with TRBD1. In germline, CDR1 is MNHEY, CDR2 SVGEGT. The CDR3 totals 20 residues. The ends lost 0 bases at V and 0 bases at J; junction bases unmatched: 13. CDR3: CASSYSSLQGQATSYNEQFF. Here the CDR3 DNA reads TGTGCCAGCAGTTACTCGAGTTTGCAGGGACAGGCCACCTCCTACAATGAGCAGTTCTTC.

This rearrangement joins TRBV5-1 to TRBJ2-7, with a weak D call TRBD1 (5 bases). Trimming pared 1 base from V and 2 bases from J, leaving 13 bases between. The CDR3 spans 15 residues. Germline V gene lookup returns CDR1 SGHRS and CDR2 YFSETQ. CDR3 protein: CASSLSTTATYEQYF. In DNA, the CDR3 is TGCGCCAGCAGCTTGTCAACGACAGCAACCTACGAGCAGTACTTC.

V gene TRBV5-1 combines with J gene TRBJ2-3, with TRBD2 matching over 9 bases. J was trimmed by 0 bases and V by 1 base; bases with no gene match: 3. This CDR3 is built from 16 residues. Germline V gives CDR1 SGHRS, CDR2 YFSETQ. CDR3 in DNA: TGCGCCAGCAGCTTGCTAGCGGGGCGGAGCACAGATACGCAGTATTTT. It translates to CASSLLAGRSTDTQYF. Full variable domain (outside the CDR3, taken from reference TRBV5-1 and TRBJ2-3): KAGVTQTPRYLIKTRGQQVTLSCSPISGHRSVSWYQQTPGQGLQFLFEYFSETQRNKGNFPGRFSGRQFSNSRSEMNVSTLELGDSALYLCASSLLAGRSTDTQYFGPGTRLTVL.